The 5 T cell receptor beta chains listed next were all sequenced from one sample in a study of Ad26.COV2.S vaccination and SARS-CoV-2 variants. Sample treatment: 15 to 20 received Ad26.COV2.S at low or high dose, single or two shots; about 5 received placebo; per-sample allocation not given. The study sampled participants on day 63 after the first vaccine or placebo injection. Using immunoSEQ multiplex PCR, the repertoire was profiled, and TCRdb retains in-frame clones only, with some absent. The sample consists of approximately 410,000 clones, approximately 87% of them appearing once. Sequencing used peripheral blood, obtained in a trial of Ad26.COV2.S vaccine versus placebo. These receptors came from a person aged 18 to 65 who received the Ad26.COV2.S COVID-19 vaccine or a placebo.

This clone was seen a few times. This chain connects TRBV5-6 to TRBJ2-7; D gene uncertain. The CDR3 length is 14 residues. Trimming removed 4 bases from V and 2 bases from J, with 13 bases in between. Germline V gene sequence: CDR1 SGHDT, CDR2 YYEEEE. This chain's CDR3 is CASSDQTYPYEQYF. In DNA, the CDR3 is TGTGCCAGCAGCGACCAGACATACCCCTACGAGCAGTACTTC.

This clone was counted a single time. This chain joins TRBV7-9 and TRBJ2-2, with D unresolved. The germline V gene has CDR1 SEHNR and CDR2 FQNEAQ (reference sequence). V lost 5 bases and J 5 bases, leaving 9 bases between the germline ends. The CDR3 covers 13 residues. The CDR3 bases are TGTGCCAGCAGCCCGGACCGTACCGGGGAGCTGTTTTTT. It translates to CASSPDRTGELFF.

This sequence joins TRBV2 and TRBJ2-1; TRBD2 agrees at 8 bases. V shed 7 bases, J shed 5 bases, and the junction held 10 bases outside the gene matches. This CDR3 comprises 15 residues. The germline V gene has CDR1 SNHLY and CDR2 FYNNEI. CDR3 nucleotides: TGTGCCAGCAATCGACCCGGGACTAGAAACAATGAGCAGTTCTTC. This gives the protein CASNRPGTRNNEQFF.

Comments on this clone: The same CDR3 can be traced to other DNA sequences in this sample. The chain combines TRBV11-2 with TRBJ2-5, with D hard to call. V lost 5 bases to trimming and J lost 5 bases, with 9 bases between them. The CDR3 loop spans 12 amino acids. CDR1 is SGHAT, CDR2 FQNNGV, per germline. CDR3 nucleotides: TGTGCCAGCAGCGCTCAACAGGAGACCCAGTACTTC. Translation gives CASSAQQETQYF.

This clone has just one count. The DNA for the CDR3 is TGTGCCAGCAGGATAACAGGGGCAACTAATGAAAAACTGTTTTTT. Translating it yields CASRITGATNEKLFF. The chain combines TRBV7-8 with TRBJ1-4; 7 bases are shared with TRBD1. Germline V gene data show CDR1 as SGHVS and CDR2 as FQNEAQ. Germline trimming cut 6 bases from V and 0 bases from J; bases unmatched to any gene: 4. This CDR3 is built from 15 residues.